This entry features one T cell receptor beta chain sequence. This sample is part of a study of shared clonotypes between healthy human individuals. Trimming removed 0 bases at V and 11 bases at J, with 12 bases between. The germline V gene has CDR1 SGHRS and CDR2 YFSETQ. The CDR3 consists of 13 residues. The method was immunoSEQ multiplex PCR; TCRdb's version includes in-frame clones alone and lacks a portion of them. This table has some 1,100,000 clones, approximately 78% appearing once. V gene TRBV5-1 combines with J gene TRBJ1-5; D is ambiguous. Sequenced input: memory CD4+ T cells from PBMCs. As to subset: CD45RA-negative fraction. The receptor comes from a man aged 18 to 30 in good health. Some clones in this sample may be carry-over from other donors' samples. The CDR3 protein is CASSLAAGGTQHF. The CDR3 bases are TGCGCCAGCAGCTTGGCGGCGGGAGGGACCCAGCATTTT.